The 20 T cell receptor beta chains below all came from one sample that was sequenced in a study of cytomegalovirus exposure and HLA in healthy donors. The study ran its PCR with 60 Vbeta and 13 Jbeta primers. Libraries were prepared by immunoSEQ multiplex PCR; TCRdb keeps only in-frame clonotypes and omits some of them. The sample consists of around 130,000 clones, just under 80% of them appearing once. Material: PBMCs. The receptor source for this set is a man younger than 45 in good health and CMV-seronegative.

This clone was detected only a few times. The chain uses TRBV4-1 and TRBJ2-2, with 8 bases aligning to TRBD2. The germline V gene encodes CDR1 MGHRA and CDR2 YSYEKL. After removal of 0 bases from V and 8 bases from J, the junction contained 8 bases not matched to a gene. The CDR3 has 16 residues. This CDR3 is CASSQDPAGVTGELFF. The CDR3 coding sequence is TGCGCCAGCAGCCAAGACCCAGCGGGGGTAACGGGGGAGCTGTTTTTT.

The chain links TRBV5-1 to TRBJ2-5; D might be TRBD2 (6 bases). The germline CDR1 and CDR2 sequences are SGHRS and YFSETQ. Trimming shortened V by 4 bases and J by 5 bases, and 15 bases separated the two germline ends. This CDR3 has 14 amino acids. CDR3 DNA sequence: TGCGCCAGCAGCCCTGGGGGACTGCGGGAGACCCAGTACTTC. It translates to CASSPGGLRETQYF. The full variable domain, in which reference TRBV5-1 and TRBJ2-5 provide the parts outside the CDR3, is KAGVTQTPRYLIKTRGQQVTLSCSPISGHRSVSWYQQTPGQGLQFLFEYFSETQRNKGNFPGRFSGRQFSNSRSEMNVSTLELGDSALYLCASSPGGLRETQYFGPGTRLLVL.

This chain joins TRBV29-1 and TRBJ2-3; D is perhaps TRBD1 (6 bases). V dropped 4 bases and J dropped 2 bases, with 10 bases sitting between them. Germline lookup yields CDR1 SQVTM and CDR2 ANQGSEA. The CDR3 sequence is 13 residues long. The CDR3 nucleotides read TGCAGCGTTGTGGGGGCAGACACAGATACGCAGTATTTT. Its translation is CSVVGADTDTQYF.

The gene calls are TRBV6-6 and TRBJ1-2; 9 bases line up with TRBD1. This CDR3 contains 14 residues. From germline, CDR1 is MNHNY and CDR2 SVGAGI (reference sequence). V was pared by 7 bases and J by 7 bases, with 10 bases of the junction left unmatched. The CDR3 here is CASISGTGSFGYTF. The CDR3 nucleotides are TGTGCCAGCATCTCCGGGACAGGGAGCTTTGGCTACACCTTC.

The V call is TRBV7-9, the J call TRBJ1-1; 8 bases match TRBD1. CDR1 and CDR2 (germline): SEHNR, FQNEAQ (reference sequence). There are 15 residues in the CDR3. Trimming took 5 bases from V and 0 from J; bases not matched to a gene: 5. DNA for the CDR3: TGTGCCAGCAGCCCACAGGGGGGAGTGAACACTGAAGCTTTCTTT. This gives the protein CASSPQGGVNTEAFF.

The rearrangement joins TRBV7-9 to TRBJ2-3; no reliable D call. Deletions cut 8 bases from V and 0 bases from J, with 15 bases between. The CDR3 sequence is 15 residues long. Germline assignment: CDR1 SEHNR and CDR2 FQNEAQ (reference sequence). The CDR3 nucleotides are TGTGCCAGCGGTCAAATAAGTACTAGCACAGATACGCAGTATTTT. Translation: CASGQISTSTDTQYF.

The chain couples TRBV18 to TRBJ1-2; 7 nucleotides line up with TRBD1. This CDR3 is 17 amino acids long. In germline, CDR1 is KGHSH, CDR2 LQKENI. V lost 4 bases, J lost 5 bases, and 16 bases stayed unmatched. This CDR3 is CASSQDRVAVAEYGYTF. DNA of the CDR3: TGTGCCAGCTCACAAGACAGGGTTGCAGTCGCGGAATATGGCTACACCTTC.

This chain connects TRBV4-1 to TRBJ2-5; D might be TRBD2 (6 bases). The germline V and J ends were trimmed by 1 base and 3 bases, with 18 bases remaining between them. The germline gives CDR1 MGHRA, CDR2 YSYEKL. There are 17 residues in the CDR3. CDR3 DNA: TGCGCCAGCAGCCAAGGCCCGTTGAGGACTACTAAAGAGACCCAGTACTTC. Protein sequence: CASSQGPLRTTKETQYF.

The rearrangement joins TRBV19 to TRBJ1-2, with a weak D call TRBD1 (5 bases). V lost 8 bases, J lost 7 bases, and 23 bases lay in between. Germline V gene lookup returns CDR1 LNHDA and CDR2 SQIVND (reference sequence). This CDR3 is built from 15 residues. The CDR3 DNA sequence: TGTGCCAGTCGCCGGGCAGGGATCCCGGACGGTGGCTACACCTTC. Protein: CASRRAGIPDGGYTF.

V gene TRBV6-6 combines with J gene TRBJ2-7; 9 nucleotides align to TRBD2. Germline V gene sequence: CDR1 MNHNY, CDR2 SVGAGI (reference sequence). The CDR3 extends over 13 amino acids. Trimming at V came to 3 bases and at J to 7 bases, leaving 4 bases not matched to a gene. The CDR3 nucleotides are TGTGCCAGCAGTTATAGCGGGAGTGGGGAGCAGTACTTC. It yields the protein CASSYSGSGEQYF.

The chain uses TRBV7-9 and TRBJ2-5; D not certain. The V gene lost 1 base and the J gene lost 5 bases, with 8 bases spanning the gap. The CDR3 covers 13 residues. Germline V gene data show CDR1 as SEHNR and CDR2 as FQNEAQ (reference sequence). DNA for the CDR3: TGTGCCAGCAGCTTAGACCCCCGGGAGACCCAGTACTTC. This translates into CASSLDPRETQYF.

The V and J genes are TRBV27 and TRBJ2-7, with D possibly being TRBD2 (5 bases). Trimming removed 6 bases at V and 2 bases at J, with 5 bases between. The CDR3 sequence is 11 residues long. CDR1 MNHEY and CDR2 SMNVEV come from the germline V gene (reference sequence). CDR3 in DNA: TGTGCCAGCAGGAGGGCCTACGAGCAGTACTTC. Protein: CASRRAYEQYF.

This clone has a single count. The chain is built from TRBV29-1 and TRBJ2-5; D perhaps matches TRBD1 (6 bases). The J call may be incorrect, as the DNA end agrees better with TRBJ2-7. The CDR3 consists of 12 residues. In germline, CDR1 is SQVTM, CDR2 ANQGSEA. CDR3 nucleotides: TGCAGCGCCAGGACAGCCTCCTACGAGCAGTACTTC. This encodes CSARTASYEQYF.

This sequence joins TRBV30 and TRBJ2-1, with 7 bases matching TRBD2. V shed 0 bases and J 9 bases; nucleotides not matched to a gene: 14. The CDR3 loop spans 16 amino acids. Germline CDR1 GTSNPN, CDR2 SVGIG (reference sequence). CDR3: CAWSVLGGSGMGEQFF. The DNA of the CDR3 is TGTGCCTGGAGTGTACTCGGCGGGAGCGGTATGGGTGAGCAGTTCTTC.

The CDR3 DNA reads as TGCGCCAGCAGCTTGGCCGCAGCGGGGGTGGATGAGCAGTTCTTC. Translating it yields CASSLAAAGVDEQFF. The chain combines TRBV5-1 with TRBJ2-1; 8 bases align to TRBD2. The V gene end was trimmed by 0 bases and the J gene end by 8 bases; junction bases not matched to a gene: 7. Germline assignment: CDR1 SGHRS and CDR2 YFSETQ. This CDR3 is 15 amino acids long.

The chain combines TRBV6-1 with TRBJ2-7; D is possibly TRBD2 (6 bases). This CDR3 is 13 amino acids long. Per the germline V gene, CDR1 is MNHNS and CDR2 is SASEGT. The V end lost 4 bases, the J end lost 4 bases, and 11 bases lay between the germline ends. The CDR3 nucleotides are TGTGCCAGCAGTGTGCCAGGGACTTACGAGCAGTACTTC. This encodes CASSVPGTYEQYF.

The chain carries TRBV19 and TRBJ1-5; D gene unclear. Germline V gene data show CDR1 as LNHDA and CDR2 as SQIVND (reference sequence). The CDR3 runs 14 residues. V was cut by 6 bases and J by 5 bases, with 14 bases left in between. DNA of the CDR3: TGTGCCAGTAGGTTCGAGTCTGGTTATCAGCCCCAGCATTTT. It encodes CASRFESGYQPQHF.

This clone was picked up one time. The gene calls are TRBV2 and TRBJ2-5; 9 positions agree with TRBD1. The trim removed 2 bases at V and 1 base at J, leaving 5 bases unmatched. The CDR3 is made up of 16 amino acids. CDR1 and CDR2 from the germline V gene are SNHLY and FYNNEI. CDR3 sequence: CASSEFETGGQETQYF. The CDR3 DNA sequence: TGTGCCAGCAGTGAATTTGAGACAGGGGGCCAAGAGACCCAGTACTTC.

V is TRBV28 and J is TRBJ1-2, with D maybe TRBD1 (6 bases). CDR3 length: 13 residues. Trimming took off 10 bases at V and 0 bases at J, with 12 bases between the two ends. CDR1 is MDHEN, CDR2 SYDVKM, per germline. CDR3 coding DNA: TGTGCCACCCGGGACACAGCTAACTATGGCTACACCTTC. Protein sequence: CATRDTANYGYTF.

The table lists this clone with a few counts. The chain joins TRBV6-6 to TRBJ1-2; TRBD1 matches at 9 bases. Germline V gene lookup returns CDR1 MNHNY and CDR2 SVGAGI (reference sequence). V shed 6 bases and J 7 bases; nucleotides not matched to a gene: 12. The CDR3 consists of 15 residues. The CDR3 bases are TGTGCCAGCAGCTCCGGGACAGGGTCGACTGGTGGCTACACCTTC. Translating gives CASSSGTGSTGGYTF.